The T cell receptor (beta chain) described here comes from a study of shared clonotypes between healthy human individuals. Donors had no recently reported acute infections or vaccinations and were HIV-negative. Only in-frame clones appear in the TCRdb table, and some are missing; sequencing was by immunoSEQ multiplex PCR. Among 1,400,000 or so clones listed, 97% to 99% were seen once. Sequenced sample: naive CD4+ T cells sorted from blood. The subset denotes: CD45RA+ positively selected. The receptor was isolated from a man aged 30 to 39 in good health.

The CDR3 DNA reads as TGCAGCGCCGGGGGAGGCGGGAGGGAAACCTACGAGCAGTACTTC. Encoded protein: CSAGGGGRETYEQYF. This sequence joins TRBV29-1 and TRBJ2-7; TRBD2 aligns across 9 bases. The CDR3 contains 15 residues. Germline-derived CDR1 and CDR2 are SQVTM and ANQGSEA. V was pared by 7 bases and J by 2 bases, with 12 bases of the junction left unmatched.